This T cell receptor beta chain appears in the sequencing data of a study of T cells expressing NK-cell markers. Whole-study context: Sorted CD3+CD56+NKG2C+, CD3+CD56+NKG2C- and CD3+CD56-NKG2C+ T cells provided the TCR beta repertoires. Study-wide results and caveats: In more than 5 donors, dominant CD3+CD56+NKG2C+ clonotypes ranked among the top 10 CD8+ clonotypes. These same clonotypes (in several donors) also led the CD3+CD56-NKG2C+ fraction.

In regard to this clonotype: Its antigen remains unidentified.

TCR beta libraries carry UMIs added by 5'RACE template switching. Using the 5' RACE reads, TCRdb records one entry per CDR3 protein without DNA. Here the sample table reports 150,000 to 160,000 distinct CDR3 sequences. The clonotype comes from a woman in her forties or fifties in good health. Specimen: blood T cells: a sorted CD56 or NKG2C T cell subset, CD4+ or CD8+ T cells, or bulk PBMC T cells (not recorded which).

The chain's CDR3 is CASSQAGDGNYGYTF. The V call is TRBV3-1, the J call TRBJ1-2; the TCRdb call, TRBD1, lacks DNA for checking. Germline V gene sequence: CDR1 LGHDT, CDR2 YNNKEL (reference sequence). The CDR3 runs 15 residues.